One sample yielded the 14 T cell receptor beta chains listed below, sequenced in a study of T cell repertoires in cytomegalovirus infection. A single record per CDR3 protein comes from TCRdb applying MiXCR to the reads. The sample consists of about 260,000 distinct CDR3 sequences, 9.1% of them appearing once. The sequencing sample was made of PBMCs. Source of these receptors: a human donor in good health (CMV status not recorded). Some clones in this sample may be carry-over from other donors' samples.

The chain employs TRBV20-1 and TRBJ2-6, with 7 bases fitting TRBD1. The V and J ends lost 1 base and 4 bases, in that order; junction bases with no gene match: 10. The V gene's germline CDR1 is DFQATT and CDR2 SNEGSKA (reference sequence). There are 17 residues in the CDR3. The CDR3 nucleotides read TGCAGTGCTAGAGCCGGCAGGGGGTTTGCGGGGGCCAACGTCCTGACTTTC. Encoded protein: CSARAGRGFAGANVLTF.

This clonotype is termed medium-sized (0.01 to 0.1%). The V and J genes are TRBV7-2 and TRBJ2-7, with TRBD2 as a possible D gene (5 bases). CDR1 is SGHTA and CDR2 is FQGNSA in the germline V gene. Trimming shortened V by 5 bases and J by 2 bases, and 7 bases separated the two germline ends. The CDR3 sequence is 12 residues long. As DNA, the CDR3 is TGTGCCAGCAGCCAGGAGGCCTACGAGCAGTACTTC. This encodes CASSQEAYEQYF.

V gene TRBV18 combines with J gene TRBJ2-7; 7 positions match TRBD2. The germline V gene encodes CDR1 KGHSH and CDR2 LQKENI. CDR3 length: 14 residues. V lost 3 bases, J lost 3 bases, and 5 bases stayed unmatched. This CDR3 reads CASSPAGAGYEQYF. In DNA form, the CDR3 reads TGTGCCAGCTCACCCGCGGGAGCGGGCTACGAGCAGTACTTC.

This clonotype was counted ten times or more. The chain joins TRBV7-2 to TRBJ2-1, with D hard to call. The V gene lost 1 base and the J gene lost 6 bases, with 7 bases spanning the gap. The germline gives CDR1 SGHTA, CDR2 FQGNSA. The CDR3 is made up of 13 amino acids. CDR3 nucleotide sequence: TGTGCCAGCAGCTTAGTCGGGCTCAATGAGCAGTTCTTC. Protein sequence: CASSLVGLNEQFF.

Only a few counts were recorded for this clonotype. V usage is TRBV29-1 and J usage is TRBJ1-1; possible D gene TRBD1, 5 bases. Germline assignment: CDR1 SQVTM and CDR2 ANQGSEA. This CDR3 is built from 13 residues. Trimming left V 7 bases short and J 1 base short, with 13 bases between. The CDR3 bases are TGCAGCGGCTCGGGACTCACGAACACTGAAGCTTTCTTT. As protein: CSGSGLTNTEAFF.

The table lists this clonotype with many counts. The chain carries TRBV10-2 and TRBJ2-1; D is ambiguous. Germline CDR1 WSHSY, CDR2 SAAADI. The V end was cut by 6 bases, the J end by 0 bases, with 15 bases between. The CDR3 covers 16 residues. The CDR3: CASSSHGTSSYNEQFF. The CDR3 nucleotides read TGCGCCAGCAGCTCCCACGGAACCAGCTCCTACAATGAGCAGTTCTTC.

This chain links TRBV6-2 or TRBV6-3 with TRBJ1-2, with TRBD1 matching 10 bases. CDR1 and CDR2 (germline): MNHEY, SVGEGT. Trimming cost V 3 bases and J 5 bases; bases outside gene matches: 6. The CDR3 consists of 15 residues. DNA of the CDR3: TGTGCCAGCAGTTATCCGGGACAGGGGAAGTATGGCTACACCTTC. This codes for CASSYPGQGKYGYTF.

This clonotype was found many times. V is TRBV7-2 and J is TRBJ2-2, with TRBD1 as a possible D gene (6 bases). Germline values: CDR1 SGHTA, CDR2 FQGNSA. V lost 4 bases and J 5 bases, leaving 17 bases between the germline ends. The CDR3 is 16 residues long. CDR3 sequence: CASSYNNREWTGELFF. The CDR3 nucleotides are TGTGCCAGCAGCTATAACAACAGGGAATGGACCGGGGAGCTGTTTTTT.

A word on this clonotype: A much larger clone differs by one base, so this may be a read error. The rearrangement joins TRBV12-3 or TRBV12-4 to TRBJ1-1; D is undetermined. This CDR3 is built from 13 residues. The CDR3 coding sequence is TGTGCCAGCAGTTACGGGATGGGCACTGTAGCTTTCTTT. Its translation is CASSYGMGTVAFF.

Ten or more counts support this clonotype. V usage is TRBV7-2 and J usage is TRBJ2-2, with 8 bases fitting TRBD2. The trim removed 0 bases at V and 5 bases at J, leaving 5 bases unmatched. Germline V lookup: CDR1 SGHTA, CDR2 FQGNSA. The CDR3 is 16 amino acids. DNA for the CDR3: TGTGCCAGCAGCTTAGCGCGGGGGGCGGGGACCGGGGAGCTGTTTTTT. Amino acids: CASSLARGAGTGELFF.

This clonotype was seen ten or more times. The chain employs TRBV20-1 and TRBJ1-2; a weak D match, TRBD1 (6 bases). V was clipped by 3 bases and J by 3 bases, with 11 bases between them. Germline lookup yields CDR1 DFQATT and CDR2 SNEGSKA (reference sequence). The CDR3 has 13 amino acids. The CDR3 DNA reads TGCAGTGCTAGTACAGGGTGGGACTATGGCTACACCTTC. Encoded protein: CSASTGWDYGYTF.

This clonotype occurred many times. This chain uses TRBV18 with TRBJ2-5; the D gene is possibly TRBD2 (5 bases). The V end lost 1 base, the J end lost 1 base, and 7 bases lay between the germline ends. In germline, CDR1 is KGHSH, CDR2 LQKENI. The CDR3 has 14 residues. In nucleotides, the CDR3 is TGTGCCAGCTCACCACAACGGGGCCAAGAGACCCAGTACTTC. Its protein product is CASSPQRGQETQYF.

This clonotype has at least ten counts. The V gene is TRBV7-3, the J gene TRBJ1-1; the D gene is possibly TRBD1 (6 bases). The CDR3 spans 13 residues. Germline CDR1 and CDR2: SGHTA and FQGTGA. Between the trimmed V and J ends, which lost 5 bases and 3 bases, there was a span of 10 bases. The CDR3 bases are TGTGCCAGCAGCGCCCACAGGGACACTGAAGCTTTCTTT. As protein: CASSAHRDTEAFF.

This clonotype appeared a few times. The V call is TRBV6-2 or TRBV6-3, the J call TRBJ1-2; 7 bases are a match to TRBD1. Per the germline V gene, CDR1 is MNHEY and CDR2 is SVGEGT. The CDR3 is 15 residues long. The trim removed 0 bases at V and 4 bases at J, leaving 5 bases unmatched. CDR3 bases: TGTGCCAGCAGTTACTCCGGGACAGCTCCCTATGGCTACACCTTC. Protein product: CASSYSGTAPYGYTF.